The rows below give T cell receptor beta chains drawn from one sample of a study of T cells in Graves' hyperthyroidism and ophthalmopathy. TCRdb ran MiXCR on the multiplex PCR reads and lists one entry per CDR3 protein. The sample holds hundreds of thousands of distinct CDR3 sequences, approximately 25% seen once. The source material was blood. The receptors stem from a woman in her 30s with Graves' ophthalmopathy. The CDR3 runs from the conserved cysteine through the conserved F or W. The D gene is left open where the match is weak. Size is stated for part of the rows, as once, few or many counts, or as a class when the clone is expanded.

j_gene	abundance	v_gene	d_gene	CDR3aa	CDR3nt
TRBJ2-2	once	TRBV12-3/TRBV12-4	.	CASSLLTITGELFF	TGTGCCAGCAGTTTATTGACAATCACCGGGGAGCTGTTTTTT
TRBJ2-5	many	TRBV12-5	.	CASGSRPLKETQYF	TGTGCTAGTGGTTCCCGTCCCCTCAAAGAGACCCAGTACTTC
TRBJ2-5	.	TRBV20-1	TRBD1	CSAFPGQGLETQYF	TGCAGTGCTTTCCCGGGACAGGGTTTGGAGACCCAGTACTTC
TRBJ1-1	.	TRBV7-3	.	CASSLRPQGNTEAFF	TGTGCCAGCAGCCTAAGGCCTCAGGGTAACACTGAAGCTTTCTTT
TRBJ2-7	.	TRBV19	.	CASRGRGTPTSEQYF	TGTGCCAGTAGGGGTAGGGGGACACCTACTTCCGAGCAGTACTTC
TRBJ1-1	.	TRBV27	.	CVSSFFVEDTEAFF	TGTGTCAGCAGTTTCTTTGTAGAAGACACTGAAGCTTTCTTT
TRBJ1-5	.	TRBV12-3/TRBV12-4	.	CASSFVGAHQPQHF	TGTGCCAGCAGTTTCGTCGGGGCCCATCAGCCCCAGCATTTT
TRBJ2-5	.	TRBV7-6	.	CASSLAPPGHQETQYF	TGTGCCAGCAGCTTAGCGCCCCCGGGACATCAAGAGACCCAGTACTTC
TRBJ1-1	many	TRBV5-1	.	CASSLRGEYTEAFF	TGCGCCAGCAGCTTGAGGGGGGAGTACACTGAAGCTTTCTTT
TRBJ1-1	many	TRBV29-1	.	CSVETVEAFF	TGCAGCGTTGAAACCGTTGAAGCTTTCTTT
TRBJ2-7	.	TRBV6-1	.	CASSEELGESYEQYF	TGTGCCAGCAGTGAAGAACTAGGGGAGTCCTACGAGCAGTACTTC
TRBJ1-1	many	TRBV2	.	CASSTQEDTEAFF	TGTGCCAGCAGTACCCAGGAGGATACTGAAGCTTTCTTT
TRBJ2-5	.	TRBV12-3/TRBV12-4	.	CASSSRDWGDETQYF	TGTGCCAGCAGTTCCCGGGACTGGGGTGATGAGACCCAGTACTTC
TRBJ2-5	.	TRBV28	TRBD1	CASSLFWDRQETQYF	TGTGCCAGCAGTTTATTTTGGGACAGGCAAGAGACCCAGTACTTC
TRBJ2-7	.	TRBV12-3/TRBV12-4	.	CASSLVGQLYEQYF	TGTGCCAGCAGTTTAGTAGGGCAGCTCTACGAGCAGTACTTC
TRBJ2-7	many	TRBV6-2/TRBV6-3	.	CASRGRLNEQYF	TGTGCCAGCAGAGGCCGGCTGAACGAGCAGTACTTC
TRBJ1-1	many	TRBV7-9	.	CASSLVQAFF	TGTGCCAGCAGCTTAGTTCAAGCTTTCTTT
TRBJ2-5	many	TRBV24-1	.	CATRLGSQETQYF	TGTGCCACCAGGCTCGGTAGCCAAGAGACCCAGTACTTC
TRBJ1-5	many	TRBV7-8	.	CASSRTAFSNQPQHF	TGTGCCAGCAGCCGGACAGCCTTCAGCAATCAGCCCCAGCATTTT
TRBJ1-5	many	TRBV15	.	CATSRDWSGRSGRNQPQHF	TGTGCCACCAGCAGAGATTGGTCGGGCCGGTCGGGGAGAAATCAGCCCCAGCATTTT
TRBJ2-2	few	TRBV9	TRBD1	CASSGPRGTGVDTGELFF	TGTGCCAGCAGCGGTCCTCGCGGGACAGGGGTCGACACCGGGGAGCTGTTTTTT
TRBJ1-1	many	TRBV18	.	CASSRAMNTEAFF	TGTGCCAGCTCAAGGGCTATGAACACTGAAGCTTTCTTT
TRBJ2-5	many	TRBV6-2/TRBV6-3	.	CASSYPGGNEYQETQYF	TGTGCCAGCAGTTACCCGGGGGGCAATGAGTACCAAGAGACCCAGTACTTC
TRBJ1-2	many	TRBV25-1	.	CASQVRGRGTNYGYTF	TGTGCCAGCCAGGTTCGGGGTAGAGGCACTAACTATGGCTACACCTTC
TRBJ2-7	many	TRBV7-2	.	CASSLAVLAETIYEQYF	TGTGCCAGCAGCTTAGCAGTGTTAGCGGAAACTATCTACGAGCAGTACTTC
TRBJ2-7	many	TRBV4-2	.	CASSHPGTGSSYEQYF	TGTGCCAGCAGCCACCCCGGGACGGGCAGCTCCTACGAGCAGTACTTC
TRBJ2-7	many	TRBV7-2	TRBD1	CASSPSVRRDRGTGEQYF	TGTGCCAGCAGCCCTAGTGTCAGGCGGGACAGGGGAACGGGCGAGCAGTACTTC
TRBJ1-6	many	TRBV6-1	.	CASRIREENSPLHF	TGTGCCAGCAGAATCAGGGAGGAGAATTCACCCCTCCACTTT
TRBJ1-3	.	TRBV10-3	.	CAISESPSGNTIYF	TGTGCCATCAGTGAGAGTCCCTCTGGAAACACCATATATTTT
TRBJ1-5	many	TRBV6-1	.	CASSEPEQGVGHF	TGTGCCAGCAGTGAGCCAGAACAGGGAGTTGGACATTTT
TRBJ1-2	few	TRBV7-6	TRBD1	CASSLIEKTGSNSYGYTF	TGTGCCAGCAGCTTAATTGAAAAGACAGGGTCCAACAGTTATGGCTACACCTTC
TRBJ1-5	many	TRBV12-3/TRBV12-4	TRBD1	CASRDRSLYSNQPQHF	TGTGCCAGCAGGGACAGGAGCCTCTATAGCAATCAGCCCCAGCATTTT
TRBJ2-5	many	TRBV20-1	.	CSARDGSAEVETQYF	TGCAGTGCTAGAGATGGGAGCGCCGAGGTGGAGACCCAGTACTTC